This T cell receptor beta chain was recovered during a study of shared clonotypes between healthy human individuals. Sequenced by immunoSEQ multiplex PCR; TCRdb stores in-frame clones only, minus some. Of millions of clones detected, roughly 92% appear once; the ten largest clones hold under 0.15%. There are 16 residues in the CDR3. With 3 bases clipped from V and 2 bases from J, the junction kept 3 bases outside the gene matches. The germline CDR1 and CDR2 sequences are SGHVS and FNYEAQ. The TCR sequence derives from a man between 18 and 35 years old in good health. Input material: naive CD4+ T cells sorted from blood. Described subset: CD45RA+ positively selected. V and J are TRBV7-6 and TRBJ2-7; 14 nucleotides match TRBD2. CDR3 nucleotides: TGTGCCAGCAGCTTGGGACTAGCGGGAGCAGCCTACGAGCAGTACTTC. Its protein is CASSLGLAGAAYEQYF.